This T cell receptor beta chain is from a study of blood T cell repertoires in COVID-19. The CDR3 has 14 amino acids. Germline CDR1 and CDR2: SGDLS and YYNGEE. The J segment lost 4 bases and the V segment lost 7 bases, leaving 11 bases of the junction unmatched. Some clones are missing from TCRdb's copy, which holds only in-frame ones; the method was immunoSEQ multiplex PCR. The sample lists hundreds of thousands of clones, approximately 81% occurring once. This clonotype was sampled from a woman in her thirties who had been exposed to COVID-19. Input material: PBMCs or T cells enriched from blood (not recorded which). The chain uses TRBV9 and TRBJ2-7; 7 nucleotides line up with TRBD2. CDR3 nucleotides: TGTGCCAGCGTGGGGGGGTTTGGAATTTACGAGCAGTACTTC. It yields the protein CASVGGFGIYEQYF.